The clone carrying this T cell receptor (beta chain) is classed as medium-sized. Its antigen is currently unknown. The Oncomine TCR Beta short-read assay generated sequence data from the DNA of cultured CD4+ T cells. From CD4+ T cells that had been cultured, genomic DNA was extracted. TCRdb re-called the PCR reads through MiXCR, storing one row per CDR3 protein. The profile shows about 9,700 distinct CDR3 sequences, just under 45% of them singletons. The sample belongs to a study of vaccination and CD4 T cells after COVID-19. Treatment: approximately nine-day PBMC culture with coronavirus spike peptide pools or control peptides (ViraFEST assay). Investigators obtained the unexposed donor's CD4+ T cells before the COVID-19 pandemic (2011-2018). This TCR came from a human donor in good health. Sequencing was performed on CD4+ T cells from blood, cultured in vitro.

The CDR3 reads CASSPYQDGGEQFF. The CDR3 bases are TGTGCCAGCAGCCCCTACCAAGACGGGGGTGAGCAGTTCTTC. The chain employs TRBV7-8 and TRBJ2-1, with D possibly being TRBD2 (6 bases). There are 14 residues in the CDR3. V shed 5 bases and J shed 9 bases, with 17 bases lying between them. Looked up from germline, CDR1 is SGHVS and CDR2 is FQNEAQ.